This T cell receptor beta chain was sequenced for a study of shared clonotypes between healthy human individuals. Note on this clone: Its antigen is still unknown.

Sequencing was performed with immunoSEQ multiplex PCR; in TCRdb, only in-frame clones are kept and a portion is missing. The data hold about 2.4 million clones, with roughly 93% observed a single time. V dropped 3 bases and J dropped 5 bases, with 15 bases sitting between them. CDR1 and CDR2 (germline): MGHRA, YSYEKL. This CDR3 has 15 amino acids. General study findings and limits: Sampling used blood alone; tissue repertoires probably differ. Shared across a handful of donors were roughly 4.7% of the naive CD4 clonotypes.

Healthy HIV-negative adults with no recent acute infections or vaccinations were recruited as donors. This clonotype was obtained from a man younger than 35 in good health. Some clones in this sample may be carry-over from other donors' samples. Specimen: naive CD4+ T cells from PBMCs. Subset in this sample: CD45RA+ positively selected. V and J are TRBV4-1 and TRBJ2-3; D is unresolved. CDR3 nucleotides: TGCGCCAGCAGCCAGGACCTCGCGTTCCGAGATACGCAGTATTTT. It translates to CASSQDLAFRDTQYF.